Following are 19 T cell receptor beta chains from one sample sequenced in a study of T-cell reconstitution after alpha-beta-depleted transplantation in children (dated by TCRdb to the mid-2010s). Library preparation was by PCR. The instrument given in TCRdb is Illumina HiSeq 2500. Molecular barcoding was employed in the preparation of TCR libraries, with unique molecular identifiers being used to normalize TCRbeta repertoire quantification. TCRdb ran its own pipeline on the public reads, namely fastp trimming at Q25 and MiXCR clone calling, and kept in-frame beta chains. Each entry merges the rows of one CDR3 protein and shows their most common DNA and genes. Recorded for this sample are about 400,000 distinct CDR3 sequences; roughly 20% of them occurred a single time. The ten largest make up 3.8% of the sample. The sequencing here drew on PBMCs from the stem cell graft donor, taken from the stem cell graft. These receptors were collected from a human donor who donated a stem cell graft to a child with acute myeloid leukemia.

This clonotype has only a few counts. The genes are TRBV7-2 and TRBJ2-1; TRBD1 might be the D (6 bases). Germline V gives CDR1 SGHTA, CDR2 FQGNSA. Between the trimmed V and J ends, which lost 5 bases and 14 bases, there was a span of 13 bases. The CDR3 extends over 11 amino acids. The CDR3 reads CASSQQGIEFF. CDR3 nucleotides: TGTGCCAGCAGCCAACAGGGAATTGAGTTCTTC.

The CDR3 region has the DNA TGTGCCAGCAGCCGGCCGGGTGGACTAGCTTATGAGCAGTTCTTC. This encodes CASSRPGGLAYEQFF. This rearrangement joins TRBV11-2 to TRBJ2-1; 8 nucleotides align to TRBD2. CDR1 SGHAT and CDR2 FQNNGV come from the germline V gene. V was pared by 5 bases and J by 8 bases, with 11 bases of the junction left unmatched. This CDR3 contains 15 residues. Variable domain in full (rest from reference TRBV11-2 and TRBJ2-1): EAGVAQSPRYKIIEKRQSVAFWCNPISGHATLYWYQQILGQGPKLLIQFQNNGVVDDSQLPKDRFSAERLKGVDSTLKIQPAKLEDSAVYLCASSRPGGLAYEQFFGPGTRLTVL.

To note about this clonotype: Sequence at one end of the junction differs from germline and may be a read error. V and J are TRBV12-3 or TRBV12-4 and TRBJ1-6; D is possibly TRBD1 (6 bases). The CDR3 runs 14 residues. CDR3 protein: CASRDGQRDSPLHF. The CDR3 nucleotides read TGTGCCAGCAGGGACGGACAGAGAGATTCTCCCCTCCACTTT.

In its sample, this clonotype was seen many times. J is TRBJ2-6 and V is TRBV12-3 or TRBV12-4; D remains ambiguous. V lost 5 bases and J 0 bases, leaving 5 bases between the germline ends. This CDR3 comprises 14 residues. In nucleotides, the CDR3 is TGTGCCAGCAGTCCTAACTCTGGGGCCAACGTCCTGACTTTC. This gives the protein CASSPNSGANVLTF.

This clonotype is termed medium-sized. This chain connects TRBV29-1 to TRBJ2-2; D remains ambiguous. There are 11 residues in the CDR3. Germline values: CDR1 SQVTM, CDR2 ANQGSEA. The germline V and J ends were trimmed by 5 bases and 1 base, with 2 bases remaining between them. In DNA, the CDR3 is TGCAGCGTTAAGAACACCGGGGAGCTGTTTTTT. It specifies CSVKNTGELFF.

V usage is TRBV27 and J usage is TRBJ2-1, with D possibly TRBD2 on 5 matching bases. This CDR3 spans 14 amino acids. The V end was cut by 5 bases, the J end by 10 bases, with 18 bases between. Germline CDR1 and CDR2: MNHEY and SMNVEV (reference sequence). This CDR3 is CASSLAPGPREQFF. DNA for the CDR3: TGTGCCAGCAGTCTAGCCCCCGGCCCGCGGGAGCAGTTCTTC.

This clonotype occurred a few times. The chain combines TRBV6-1 with TRBJ2-2, with 10 bases lining up with TRBD1. The CDR3 sequence is 15 residues long. Per germline, CDR1 MNHNS and CDR2 SASEGT. Germline trimming cut 6 bases from V and 5 bases from J; bases unmatched to any gene: 6. The CDR3 reads CASSLGQGITGELFF. The CDR3 DNA reads as TGTGCCAGCAGCTTGGGACAGGGGATAACCGGGGAGCTGTTTTTT.

This clonotype has at least ten counts. This chain links TRBV20-1 with TRBJ2-3, with D possibly being TRBD2 (6 bases). V was trimmed by 6 bases and J by 0 bases, leaving 19 bases between them. CDR3 length: 16 amino acids. Germline CDR1 DFQATT, CDR2 SNEGSKA (reference sequence). In DNA, the CDR3 is TGCAGTGCGAGGGGCGGGATTGGGTCTAGCACAGATACGCAGTATTTT. Amino acid sequence: CSARGGIGSSTDTQYF.

V is TRBV29-1 and J is TRBJ2-7; D uncertain. CDR1 and CDR2 from the germline V gene are SQVTM and ANQGSEA. The V gene lost 3 bases and the J gene lost 7 bases, with 16 bases spanning the gap. The CDR3 spans 13 residues. The CDR3 loop is CSVEAGPAGEQYF. The CDR3 nucleotides are TGCAGCGTTGAGGCCGGACCGGCCGGGGAGCAGTACTTC.

This clonotype was seen only a few times. V is TRBV12-3 or TRBV12-4 and J is TRBJ1-5, with D perhaps matching TRBD1 (5 bases). V lost 7 bases, J lost 3 bases, and 13 bases lay in between. CDR3 size: 14 residues. The CDR3 protein is CASTLGGPNQPQHF. CDR3 coding DNA: TGTGCCAGCACACTTGGGGGTCCCAATCAGCCCCAGCATTTT.

The chain uses TRBV27 and TRBJ1-6, with D unresolved. V was pared by 5 bases and J by 9 bases, with 14 bases between. The germline gives CDR1 MNHEY, CDR2 SMNVEV (reference sequence). The CDR3 is 14 amino acids. The CDR3 region has the DNA TGTGCCAGCAGTCCGCGAGGGTTTGGTTCACCCCTCCACTTT. Protein: CASSPRGFGSPLHF.

This clonotype was found a few times. V gene TRBV6-1 combines with J gene TRBJ2-5, with TRBD2 matching over 8 bases. This CDR3 spans 16 amino acids. The V gene end was trimmed by 1 base and the J gene end by 4 bases; junction bases not matched to a gene: 8. Germline loops: CDR1 MNHNS, CDR2 SASEGT. The CDR3 sequence: CASSEGSGIEGETQYF. The CDR3 nucleotides are TGTGCCAGCAGTGAAGGTAGCGGGATCGAGGGAGAGACCCAGTACTTC.

The rearrangement links TRBV25-1 to TRBJ2-1; 7 nucleotides agree with TRBD2. Trimming at V came to 2 bases and at J to 4 bases, leaving 5 bases not matched to a gene. CDR3 length: 15 amino acids. Germline loops: CDR1 MGHDK, CDR2 SYGVNS. The CDR3 nucleotides are TGTGCCAGCAGTGAAGGTCTAGCGGAGTACAATGAGCAGTTCTTC. Translated: CASSEGLAEYNEQFF. The complete variable domain, with remaining parts taken from reference TRBV25-1 and TRBJ2-1, reads EADIYQTPRYLVIGTGKKITLECSQTMGHDKMYWYQQDPGMELHLIHYSYGVNSTEKGDLSSESTVSRIRTEHFPLTLESARPSHTSQYLCASSEGLAEYNEQFFGPGTRLTVL.

The rearrangement links TRBV21-1 to TRBJ1-5; the D call of TRBD1 is as the table states it, not checked on the DNA. TRBV21-1 is a listed pseudogene. The CDR3 consists of 14 residues. The CDR3 DNA reads as TGTGCCAGCAGCAAATCAACAGGTAATCAGCCCCAGCATTTT. Translated: CASSKSTGNQPQHF.

The gene calls are TRBV20-1 and TRBJ2-5, with TRBD2 matching 10 bases. In germline, CDR1 is DFQATT, CDR2 SNEGSKA (reference sequence). After removal of 0 bases from V and 5 bases from J, the junction contained 3 bases not matched to a gene. The CDR3 is made up of 14 amino acids. CDR3 DNA: TGCAGTGCTAGAGACCTAGCGGGAGCGGAGACCCAGTACTTC. Protein product: CSARDLAGAETQYF.

V is TRBV5-7 and J is TRBJ2-6, with D perhaps TRBD1 (5 bases). TRBV5-7 is assigned to the ORF class and has an uncertain function. Trimming cost V 0 bases and J 0 bases, with 25 bases left between them. CDR3 size: 22 residues. CDR3: CASSLDGRVFAQLTSGANVLTF. In DNA form, the CDR3 reads TGTGCCAGCAGCTTGGATGGCAGGGTCTTTGCCCAATTGACCTCTGGGGCCAACGTCCTGACTTTC.

J is TRBJ1-2 and V is TRBV6-1; D is possibly TRBD1 (5 bases). V shed 1 base and J shed 8 bases, with 8 bases lying between them. This CDR3 region has 12 residues. The germline V gene has CDR1 MNHNS and CDR2 SASEGT. Written as DNA, the CDR3 is TGTGCCAGCAGTGAAGTCGGGGGGGGCTACACCTTC. Amino acids: CASSEVGGGYTF.

This chain uses TRBV28 with TRBJ1-2; TRBD1 matches 9 bases. Germline V lookup: CDR1 MDHEN, CDR2 SYDVKM. After removal of 3 bases from V and 6 bases from J, the junction contained 11 bases not matched to a gene. The CDR3 extends over 16 amino acids. The CDR3 protein is CASSLMGTGRVDGYTF. CDR3 in DNA: TGTGCCAGCAGTTTGATGGGGACAGGGAGGGTTGATGGCTACACCTTC.

This clonotype was seen repeatedly, ten times or more. The rearrangement links TRBV6-2 or TRBV6-3 to TRBJ2-7; 8 bases fit TRBD1. From germline, CDR1 is MNHEY and CDR2 SVGEGT. V trimming: 10 bases; J trimming: 2 bases; junction bases outside the gene matches: 13. The CDR3 contains 15 residues. In nucleotides, the CDR3 is TGTGCCACCTCAAGATCCAGGACAGGGACCTACGAGCAGTACTTC. As protein: CATSRSRTGTYEQYF.